This entry concerns a single T cell receptor (beta chain). The sample is drawn from a study of OX40 agonist ivuxolimab in advanced cancers. Turning to the study itself: Treatment received earlier with anti-PD-1, anti-PD-L1 or anti-CTLA-4 agents was allowed, and 40% had some.

The table came from immunoSEQ multiplex PCR; TCRdb's copy has only in-frame clones and leaves some out. The sample holds 55,000 to 65,000 clones, approximately 90% seen once. The material was CD4+ or CD8+ T cells sorted from blood, obtained in a trial of the OX40 agonist ivuxolimab. The TCR sequence derives from an adult with an advanced solid tumor such as melanoma, head and neck, liver or kidney cancer.

CDR3 protein: CASRRDNSNQPQHF. In DNA, the CDR3 is TGTGCCAGCAGACGGGACAATAGCAATCAGCCCCAGCATTTT. The chain carries TRBV6-5 and TRBJ1-5; perhaps TRBD1 as D (6 bases). The CDR3 loop spans 14 amino acids. Germline V CDR1 and CDR2: MNHEY, SVGAGI. The ends were cut back, 6 bases at V and 0 bases at J, with 9 bases in the middle.